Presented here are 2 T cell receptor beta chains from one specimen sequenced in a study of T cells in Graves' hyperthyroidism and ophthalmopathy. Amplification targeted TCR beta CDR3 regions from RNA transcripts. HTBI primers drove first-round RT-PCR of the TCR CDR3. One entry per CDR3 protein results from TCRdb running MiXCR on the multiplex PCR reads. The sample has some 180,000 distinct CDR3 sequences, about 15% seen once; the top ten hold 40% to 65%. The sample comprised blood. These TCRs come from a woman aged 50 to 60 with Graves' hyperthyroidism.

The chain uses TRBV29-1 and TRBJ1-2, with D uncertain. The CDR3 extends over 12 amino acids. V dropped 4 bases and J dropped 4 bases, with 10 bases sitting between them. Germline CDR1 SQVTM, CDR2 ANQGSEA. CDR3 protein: CSVGGSGYGYTF. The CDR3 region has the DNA TGCAGCGTTGGTGGGTCTGGCTATGGCTACACCTTC.

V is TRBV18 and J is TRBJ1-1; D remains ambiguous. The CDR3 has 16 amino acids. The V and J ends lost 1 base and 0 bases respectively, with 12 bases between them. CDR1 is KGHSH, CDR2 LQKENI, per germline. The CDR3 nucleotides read TGTGCCAGCTCACCACAATCCATTAGGGTGAACACTGAAGCTTTCTTT. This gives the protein CASSPQSIRVNTEAFF.